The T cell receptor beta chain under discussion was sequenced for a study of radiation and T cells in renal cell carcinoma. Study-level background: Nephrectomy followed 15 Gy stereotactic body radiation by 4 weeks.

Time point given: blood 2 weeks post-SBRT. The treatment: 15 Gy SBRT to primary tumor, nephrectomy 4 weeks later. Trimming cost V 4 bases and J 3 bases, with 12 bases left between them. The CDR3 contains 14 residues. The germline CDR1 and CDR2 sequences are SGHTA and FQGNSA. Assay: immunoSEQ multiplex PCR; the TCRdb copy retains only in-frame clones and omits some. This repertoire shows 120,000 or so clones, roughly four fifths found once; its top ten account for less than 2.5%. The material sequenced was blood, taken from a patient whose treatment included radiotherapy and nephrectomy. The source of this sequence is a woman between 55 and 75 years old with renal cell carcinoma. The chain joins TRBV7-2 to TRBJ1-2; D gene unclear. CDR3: CASSSGVVDYGYTF. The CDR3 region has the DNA TGTGCCAGCAGCTCCGGGGTAGTGGACTATGGCTACACCTTC.